These T cell receptor beta chains were read from a single sample in a study of blood T cell repertoires in COVID-19. TCRdb's copy holds only in-frame clones and misses some; the assay was immunoSEQ multiplex PCR. Of approximately 290,000 clones listed, around nine tenths were seen once; the top ten hold 0.7% to 0.9%. Sequences were obtained from peripheral blood. Receptors were obtained from a man between 25 and 39 years old with acute or convalescent COVID-19. Both conserved end residues are part of each CDR3.

j_call v_call cdr3_aa
TRBJ2-2 TRBV5-4 CASSEQITGELFF
TRBJ1-1 TRBV19 CASSWGQGNTEAFF
TRBJ2-7 TRBV4-1 CASSQGASSYEQYF
TRBJ1-5 TRBV21-1 CASSKGVRDRNQPQHF
TRBJ2-3 TRBV7-3 CASSLQTSHTQYF
TRBJ2-5 TRBV28 CASSLEETQYF
TRBJ1-2 TRBV14 CASSQGDYGYTF
TRBJ1-4 TRBV6-5 CASSSISGSGEKLFF
TRBJ2-7 TRBV27 CASSFGEAYEQYF
TRBJ2-1 TRBV28 CASSLFPTTPYNEQFF
TRBJ2-2 TRBV5-1 CASSLGQHTGELFF
TRBJ1-2 TRBV28 CASSGQGASRSYTF
TRBJ1-2 TRBV4-1 CASSQVFRRGADYGYTF
TRBJ2-5 TRBV28 CASSLEETQYF
TRBJ2-1 TRBV14 CASSQELAGLGSSEQFF
TRBJ2-1 TRBV6-1 CASSDRRTGGGNEQFF
TRBJ1-5 TRBV7-2 CASSLTTGNNQPQHF
TRBJ1-5 TRBV12-5 CASVGGPGGNQPQHF
TRBJ2-3 TRBV6-2/TRBV6-3 CASSYEGGADTQYF
TRBJ1-2 TRBV28 CASSLMRANGYTF
TRBJ1-1 TRBV9 CASSFSGGTEAFF
TRBJ2-7 TRBV6-5 CASDLRGSNSYEQYF
TRBJ1-2 TRBV28 CASSLADRQFYGYTF
TRBJ1-1 TRBV6-6 CASSWTGEAFF
TRBJ2-7 TRBV19 CASSILASGWWYEQYF
TRBJ1-5 TRBV28 CASWALTGQPQHF
TRBJ1-3 TRBV30 CAWSVQSRNTIYF
TRBJ2-7 TRBV6-5 CASSSLQGAYEQYF
TRBJ2-3 TRBV3-1/TRBV3-2 CASSQAGDPTDTQYF
TRBJ2-3 TRBV5-1 CASRPEIITDTQYF
TRBJ1-1 TRBV25-1 CASSERTGGSNTEAFF
TRBJ2-3 TRBV7-6 CASICKGLAGENAQYF
TRBJ1-6 TRBV19 CASSIGTNSPLHF
TRBJ1-1 TRBV29-1 CSVAGTVKNTEAFF
TRBJ2-2 TRBV7-9 CASSLAGSSGELFF
TRBJ1-5 TRBV4-1 CASSQDPLIPGGSNQPQHF
TRBJ2-6 TRBV2 CASRPGQGYSGANVLTF
TRBJ1-2 TRBV28 CASSLPGTFGYGYTF
TRBJ2-1 TRBV24-1 CATSDWVRGTDNEQFF